This note documents a single T cell receptor (beta chain) sequence. This clonotype was recorded a few times. What this receptor recognizes is not known. No much larger clone is present one base from it, and per-base qualities are unavailable. The entry originates in a study of blood T cells in healthy people across ages (dated by TCRdb to the mid-2010s). As for the study more broadly: In model experiments, template switching captured about one uniquely barcoded TCR beta cDNA molecule for every two T cells. Two additional independent replicas of 1 million unique cDNA reads from the same blood draw were analyzed for two donors (one aged 18 to 29 and one aged 80 or older). Age-related changes in TCR beta repertoire diversity were measured in the study by deep sequencing normalized with unique cDNA molecular identifiers. Four age groups were formed from the donors: young (average approximately 15 years), middle-aged (around 41), aged (approximately 60) and long-lived (less than 85). To avoid experimental bias, donors of different ages were distributed randomly across sequencing lanes.

Donors were a few dozen systemically healthy Caucasian individuals from Russia aged roughly 6 to 95 years. Ten milliliters of peripheral blood were drawn from each donor into EDTA-treated Vacutainer tubes. PBMCs were isolated by Ficoll-Paque density-gradient centrifugation, with at least 7 million obtained per sample. Trizol reagent was used to extract total RNA from PBMCs, with at least 5 micrograms per sample. Naive CD45RAhigh/CD27high T cell percentages were measured by flow cytometry on a PBMC aliquot from every donor. Library generation was performed with 5' RACE. Sequencing used an Illumina HiSeq 2500. The second PCR ran for roughly 7 to 12 cycles and used a J-beta primer mix along with a sample-barcoded 5' primer. A unique molecular identifier was introduced onto each TCR beta cDNA molecule by a template-switch 5' adaptor carrying 12 random nucleotides. Each sample yielded at least 2.5 million CDR3-containing paired-end reads. The Mint cDNA synthesis kit, primed by a TRBC-specific oligonucleotide, was used to synthesize first-strand cDNA from all RNA. Following uracil-DNA glycosylase treatment, a first 18-cycle PCR with universal primers M1SS and BC2_uni_R was performed on all cDNA. Processing in the source paper ran as follows. Each sample was normalized by randomly selecting 1 million high-quality reads, each carrying a distinct molecular identifier. Instead of being binned into consensus sequences, reads with shared molecular identifiers were discarded. MiTCR, set to a Q25 quality threshold and the strictest error-elimination algorithm, was used for CDR3 identification, clonotype clustering and error correction. A nonparametric unseen species model with Euler transformation was used to estimate lower-bound total TCR beta diversity. TCRdb reanalyzed the raw reads on its own, using fastp at Q25 for trimming and MiXCR for clone calling, and kept in-frame beta chains. CDR3 protein sequences are deduplicated, and each keeps its most common genes and DNA. The authors' filters were not applied to this entry. For this sample there are about 800,000 distinct CDR3 sequences; roughly 64% appear just once. Approximately 20% of the sample lies in the top ten.

The research as a whole found: Observed TCR beta diversity correlated strongly with the percentage of naive T cells measured by flow cytometry. Compared with the aged group, more naive CD4+ T cells, fewer expanded clones and increased TCR diversity were shown by the long-lived group, suggesting age selection. Observed TCR beta diversity per million T cells fell roughly linearly with age, and a significant reduction was already apparent by age about 43. Conclusive comparison of naive and antigen-experienced compartments was prevented by the profiling of bulk unsorted PBMCs. Total diversity estimates from one million sequenced T cells were considered lower bounds and underestimates. Because donor CMV infection status was unknown, age-related changes in expanded clonotypes were potentially confounded.

The CDR3 runs 13 residues from the cysteine to the phenylalanine. The sequence is cut down to CDR3 DNA, 39 bases in frame from base 1. Trimming takes 6 bases from V and 3 bases from J, and the germline ends sit 9 bases apart. CDR1 DFQATT and CDR2 SNEGSKA were looked up in the germline V gene (reference sequence). The sequence is built from TRBV20-1 and TRBJ2-6, with the D gene call left open. Sequenced: blood. This TCR was recovered from a man aged 25-45 years in good health. This receptor has the CDR3 CSARVHGANVLTF. The sequence in DNA is TGCAGTGCCCGGGTTCATGGGGCCAACGTCCTGACTTTC.